This TCR beta chain comes out of a study of T cells in Graves' hyperthyroidism and ophthalmopathy. In this sample, this clonotype turned up many times. Its specificity is not known. Regarding the study as a whole: Most expanded thyroid clonotypes above 0.001 also appeared in blood.

RNA transcripts gave rise to amplified TCR beta CDR3 regions. TCR CDR3 regions were first amplified by RT-PCR with HTBI primers. TCRdb redid the calling of the multiplex PCR reads with MiXCR, one entry per CDR3 protein. Seen here are some 140,000 distinct CDR3 sequences, roughly a fifth observed once, and the top ten hold about 67%. CDR3 size: 16 residues. Unmatched junction bases numbered 10, after V lost 1 base and J lost 4 bases. From germline, CDR1 is DFQATT and CDR2 SNEGSKA (reference sequence). Among the patients, aged 18 to 65, hyperthyroidism was newly diagnosed and had lasted under 2 months. Lactation, pregnancy, other autoimmune disease or uncontrolled infection excluded patients.

Material: blood. V is TRBV20-1 and J is TRBJ1-2; 9 bases are a match to TRBD1. This receptor was identified in a woman between 50 and 59 years old with Graves' hyperthyroidism that later progressed to Graves' ophthalmopathy. CDR3 protein: CSARGAGQGTGYGYTF. DNA for the CDR3: TGCAGTGCTAGAGGGGCCGGACAGGGGACGGGCTATGGCTACACCTTC.